One sample yielded the 27 T cell receptor beta chains listed below, sequenced in a study of shared clonotypes between healthy human individuals. The assay was immunoSEQ multiplex PCR, and TCRdb's table has in-frame clones only and misses some. The sample carries approximately 2.1 million clones, 85% to 95% recorded once. What was sequenced was naive CD4+ T cells from PBMCs. Subset: CD45RA+ positively selected. The receptors originated from a man aged 18 to 29 in good health. Some clones in this sample may be carry-over from other donors' samples.

V is TRBV4-2 and J is TRBJ2-3; D may correspond to TRBD1 or TRBD2 (6 bases each). Germline values: CDR1 LGHNA, CDR2 YNFKEQ. The CDR3 is made up of 14 amino acids. V shed 5 bases and J shed 6 bases, with 15 bases lying between them. CDR3 in DNA: TGTGCCAGCAGCAAAGGTCAAGGGGGGGATACGCAGTATTTT. As protein: CASSKGQGGDTQYF.

J is TRBJ2-1 and V is TRBV7-9, with 7 bases fitting TRBD1. From germline, CDR1 is SEHNR and CDR2 FQNEAQ (reference sequence). This CDR3 has 15 amino acids. The J segment lost 6 bases and the V segment lost 4 bases, leaving 9 bases of the junction unmatched. CDR3 sequence reads: CASSWGTVEVNEQFF. Written as DNA, the CDR3 is TGTGCCAGCAGCTGGGGGACAGTTGAGGTCAATGAGCAGTTCTTC.

The V gene is TRBV9, the J gene TRBJ2-2; no reliable D call. The CDR3 is 14 residues long. Germline values: CDR1 SGDLS, CDR2 YYNGEE. The germline V and J ends were trimmed by 4 bases and 5 bases, with 12 bases remaining between them. The CDR3 sequence is CASSFVPGTGELFF. The CDR3 DNA follows: TGTGCCAGCAGCTTTGTTCCCGGGACCGGGGAGCTGTTTTTT.

The chain employs TRBV28 and TRBJ2-3, with TRBD2 matching over 14 bases. The CDR3 sequence is 15 residues long. CDR1 MDHEN and CDR2 SYDVKM come from the germline V gene. V was clipped by 6 bases and J by 4 bases; unmatched bases: 3. CDR3 nucleotides: TGTGCCAGCAGCCGGACTAGCGGGAGGTCAGATACGCAGTATTTT. This translates into CASSRTSGRSDTQYF. Based on the CDR3 plus reference TRBV28 and TRBJ2-3, the full variable domain is DVKVTQSSRYLVKRTGEKVFLECVQDMDHENMFWYRQDPGLGLRLIYFSYDVKMKEKGDIPEGYSVSREKKERFSLILESASTNQTSMYLCASSRTSGRSDTQYFGPGTRLTVL.

This clone was observed once. This chain connects TRBV4-2 to TRBJ2-5; D call uncertain. With 1 base removed from V and 0 bases from J, the gap between germline ends came to 9 bases. The CDR3 covers 15 residues. Germline V lookup: CDR1 LGHNA, CDR2 YNFKEQ. CDR3 protein: CASSQGTTYQETQYF. CDR3 coding DNA: TGTGCCAGCAGCCAAGGAACAACGTACCAAGAGACCCAGTACTTC.

The chain employs TRBV18 and TRBJ2-7, with 8 bases fitting TRBD2. Germline V gene data show CDR1 as KGHSH and CDR2 as LQKENI. Trimming at V came to 4 bases and at J to 5 bases, leaving 10 bases not matched to a gene. The CDR3 spans 15 residues. The CDR3 nucleotides read TGTGCCAGCTCACAACTAGCGGCATCCCTACACGAGCAGTACTTC. Translated: CASSQLAASLHEQYF.

The chain employs TRBV7-6 and TRBJ1-2; D is undetermined. CDR1 and CDR2 from the germline V gene are SGHVS and FNYEAQ. The ends were cut back, 5 bases at V and 2 bases at J, with 12 bases in the middle. The CDR3 spans 14 residues. The CDR3 sequence is CASSHLDGNYGYTF. The CDR3 nucleotides are TGTGCCAGCAGCCATTTGGACGGAAACTATGGCTACACCTTC.

V and J are TRBV9 and TRBJ2-5, with TRBD2 matching 8 bases. The junction had 8 bases not matched to a gene; V was cut back by 4 bases and J by 0 bases. The CDR3 is 16 amino acids. CDR1 is SGDLS and CDR2 is YYNGEE in the germline V gene. The CDR3 DNA reads as TGTGCCAGCAGCATAACTAGCGGAGAGTACCAAGAGACCCAGTACTTC. Translated, it gives CASSITSGEYQETQYF.

In its sample, this clone was seen a few times. This sequence joins TRBV7-9 and TRBJ1-5, with 8 nucleotides matching TRBD1. After removal of 1 base from V and 3 bases from J, the junction contained 5 bases not matched to a gene. From germline, CDR1 is SEHNR and CDR2 FQNEAQ (reference sequence). This CDR3 has 16 residues. The CDR3 region has the DNA TGTGCCAGCAGCTTAGGGACAGGGAGTATCAATCAGCCCCAGCATTTT. This gives the protein CASSLGTGSINQPQHF.

This chain uses TRBV18 with TRBJ2-1; the D is unclear. The CDR3 has 15 amino acids. The germline V and J ends were trimmed by 6 bases and 6 bases, with 18 bases remaining between them. Germline CDR1 KGHSH, CDR2 LQKENI. CDR3 region: CASSPDRPWGNEQFF. The CDR3 region has the DNA TGTGCCAGCTCCCCCGACCGGCCCTGGGGCAATGAGCAGTTCTTC.

This chain links TRBV12-5 with TRBJ1-3; TRBD1 is a possible D gene (5 bases). The V end lost 3 bases, the J end lost 2 bases, and 8 bases lay between the germline ends. CDR3 size: 14 residues. Germline loops: CDR1 LGHNT, CDR2 FRNRAP. The chain's CDR3 is CASGLSGTGNTIYF. CDR3 coding DNA: TGTGCTAGTGGTTTATCAGGGACTGGAAACACCATATATTTT.

This chain links TRBV2 with TRBJ1-1; the D gene is possibly TRBD1 (5 bases). The V end was cut by 7 bases, the J end by 4 bases, with 10 bases between. This CDR3 is built from 12 residues. The germline CDR1 and CDR2 sequences are SNHLY and FYNNEI. CDR3 sequence (DNA): TGTGCCAGCACCGAGGGGTTCACTGAAGCTTTCTTT. It encodes CASTEGFTEAFF.

The chain combines TRBV10-1 with TRBJ1-1, with D perhaps TRBD1 (5 bases). The germline CDR1 and CDR2 sequences are WNHNN and SYGVQD (reference sequence). Trimming cost V 1 base and J 3 bases, with 9 bases left between them. The CDR3 extends over 14 amino acids. The CDR3 nucleotides are TGCGCCAGCAGTGAGTATCGGGGGGACACTGAAGCTTTCTTT. Protein sequence: CASSEYRGDTEAFF.

This clone has a handful of counts. The chain carries TRBV28 and TRBJ1-5; D might be TRBD1 (6 bases). Germline assignment: CDR1 MDHEN and CDR2 SYDVKM. This CDR3 is 13 amino acids long. V was trimmed by 10 bases and J by 3 bases, leaving 13 bases between them. CDR3 in amino acids: CATSRGSNQPQHF. In DNA, the CDR3 is TGTGCCACCTCCAGGGGATCCAATCAGCCCCAGCATTTT. The entire variable domain, with the rest obtained from reference TRBV28 and TRBJ1-5, is as follows: DVKVTQSSRYLVKRTGEKVFLECVQDMDHENMFWYRQDPGLGLRLIYFSYDVKMKEKGDIPEGYSVSREKKERFSLILESASTNQTSMYLCATSRGSNQPQHFGDGTRLSIL.

The chain joins TRBV5-6 to TRBJ2-4; tentative D call: TRBD1 (5 bases). The CDR3 is 14 residues long. Germline values: CDR1 SGHDT, CDR2 YYEEEE. The germline V and J ends were trimmed by 2 bases and 3 bases, with 9 bases remaining between them. The CDR3 DNA reads TGTGCCAGCAGCTTCCAGGGTAACAAAAACATTCAGTACTTC. Its protein is CASSFQGNKNIQYF.

The gene calls are TRBV6-6 and TRBJ2-7; the D is unclear. This CDR3 region has 13 residues. Germline CDR1 and CDR2: MNHNY and SVGAGI (reference sequence). Trimming cost V 0 bases and J 5 bases, with 8 bases left between them. The CDR3 is CASSYSLGNEQYF. The CDR3 nucleotides are TGTGCCAGCAGTTACTCTCTAGGCAACGAGCAGTACTTC.

V is TRBV5-1 and J is TRBJ2-3, with TRBD2 matching 10 bases. This CDR3 spans 18 amino acids. Germline loops: CDR1 SGHRS, CDR2 YFSETQ. With V trimmed by 0 bases and J by 2 bases, 9 bases remained unmatched. The CDR3 loop reads CASSLVASGSLDTDTQYF. CDR3 sequence (DNA): TGCGCCAGCAGCTTGGTGGCTAGCGGGAGCCTCGACACAGATACGCAGTATTTT.

This chain connects TRBV5-4 to TRBJ2-5, with 7 bases aligning to TRBD2. V shed 4 bases and J 5 bases; nucleotides not matched to a gene: 11. The CDR3 sequence is 15 residues long. Germline V gene sequence: CDR1 SGHNT, CDR2 YYREEE (reference sequence). The CDR3: CASSGVGTTGETQYF. The CDR3, as DNA: TGTGCCAGCAGCGGGGTCGGGACTACTGGGGAGACCCAGTACTTC.

The chain couples TRBV7-2 to TRBJ2-6; D perhaps matches TRBD1 (6 bases). CDR3 length: 15 residues. The germline CDR1 and CDR2 sequences are SGHTA and FQGNSA. Trimming cost V 4 bases and J 4 bases, with 11 bases left between them. CDR3 coding DNA: TGTGCCAGCAGCTCACAGGGACCCGGGGCCAACGTCCTGACTTTC. Amino acid sequence: CASSSQGPGANVLTF.

The rearrangement uses TRBV5-4 and TRBJ2-3, with TRBD1 identical over 8 bases. The CDR3 consists of 14 residues. The V and J ends lost 4 bases and 5 bases, in that order; junction bases with no gene match: 6. Per the germline V gene, CDR1 is SGHNT and CDR2 is YYREEE (reference sequence). The CDR3 coding sequence is TGTGCCAGCAGCCATCAGGGGGCGGAAGATACGCAGTATTTT. It codes for CASSHQGAEDTQYF.

The chain couples TRBV5-1 to TRBJ2-3; the match to TRBD1 covers 7 bases. The V gene end was trimmed by 2 bases and the J gene end by 3 bases; junction bases not matched to a gene: 3. Germline-derived CDR1 and CDR2 are SGHRS and YFSETQ. The CDR3 totals 14 residues. Here the CDR3 reads CASSFTGVTDTQYF. In DNA form, the CDR3 reads TGCGCCAGCAGCTTCACAGGGGTAACAGATACGCAGTATTTT.

This chain connects TRBV10-3 to TRBJ2-1, with 8 bases identical to TRBD2. The CDR3 loop spans 15 amino acids. The germline V gene encodes CDR1 ENHRY and CDR2 SYGVKD. V lost 10 bases to trimming and J lost 4 bases; unmatched junction nucleotides: 12. This CDR3 is CATEPTSGAYNEQFF. The CDR3 DNA sequence: TGTGCCACCGAACCAACTAGCGGAGCGTACAATGAGCAGTTCTTC.

V usage is TRBV6-4 and J usage is TRBJ2-7; maybe TRBD2 (6 bases). The V gene lost 6 bases and the J gene lost 5 bases, with 23 bases spanning the gap. From germline, CDR1 is MRHNA and CDR2 SNTAGT. The CDR3 covers 16 residues. CDR3 bases: TGTGCCAGCAGCGACGATCACCGGCCAGGGAGGCACGAGCAGTACTTC. Its protein is CASSDDHRPGRHEQYF.

The gene calls are TRBV2 and TRBJ1-4; 7 bases are a match to TRBD1. The trim removed 8 bases at V and 4 bases at J, leaving 7 bases unmatched. In germline, CDR1 is SNHLY, CDR2 FYNNEI. The CDR3 totals 14 residues. Here the CDR3 reads CASGNRGGNEKLFF. DNA for the CDR3: TGTGCCAGCGGTAACAGGGGAGGTAATGAAAAACTGTTTTTT.

The rearrangement joins TRBV7-8 to TRBJ2-7, with 7 bases matching TRBD1. The CDR3 loop spans 14 amino acids. Germline V gene data show CDR1 as SGHVS and CDR2 as FQNEAQ. V lost 5 bases, J lost 3 bases, and 7 bases stayed unmatched. The CDR3 reads CASSLTGVLYEQYF. The CDR3 DNA is TGTGCCAGCAGCCTCACAGGGGTTCTCTACGAGCAGTACTTC.

The V and J genes are TRBV30 and TRBJ2-2; possible D gene TRBD1, 6 bases. V was trimmed by 0 bases and J by 3 bases, leaving 8 bases between them. Germline V CDR1 and CDR2: GTSNPN, SVGIG (reference sequence). There are 14 residues in the CDR3. DNA for the CDR3: TGTGCCTGGAGTGTAAACAGGGACACCGGGGAGCTGTTTTTT. This codes for CAWSVNRDTGELFF.

The CDR3 nucleotides read TGTGCCAGCAGCCTACACCGGGGGGAGCTGTTTTTT. Its protein product is CASSLHRGELFF. V usage is TRBV2 and J usage is TRBJ2-2; D gene uncertain. The CDR3 totals 12 residues. Germline V gene sequence: CDR1 SNHLY, CDR2 FYNNEI. The V gene lost 6 bases and the J gene lost 8 bases, with 10 bases spanning the gap.